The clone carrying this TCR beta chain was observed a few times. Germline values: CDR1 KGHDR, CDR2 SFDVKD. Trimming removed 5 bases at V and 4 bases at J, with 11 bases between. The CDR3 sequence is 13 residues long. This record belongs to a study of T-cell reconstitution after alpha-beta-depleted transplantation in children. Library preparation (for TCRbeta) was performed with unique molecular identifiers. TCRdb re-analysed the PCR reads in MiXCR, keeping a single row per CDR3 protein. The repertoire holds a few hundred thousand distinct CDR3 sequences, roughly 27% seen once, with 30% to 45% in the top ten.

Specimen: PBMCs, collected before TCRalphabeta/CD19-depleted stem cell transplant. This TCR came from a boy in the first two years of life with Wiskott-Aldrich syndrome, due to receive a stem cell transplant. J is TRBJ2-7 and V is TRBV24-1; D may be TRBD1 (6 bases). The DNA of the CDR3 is TGTGCCACCAGTGGGACAGATCGGTACGAGCAGTACTTC. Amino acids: CATSGTDRYEQYF.